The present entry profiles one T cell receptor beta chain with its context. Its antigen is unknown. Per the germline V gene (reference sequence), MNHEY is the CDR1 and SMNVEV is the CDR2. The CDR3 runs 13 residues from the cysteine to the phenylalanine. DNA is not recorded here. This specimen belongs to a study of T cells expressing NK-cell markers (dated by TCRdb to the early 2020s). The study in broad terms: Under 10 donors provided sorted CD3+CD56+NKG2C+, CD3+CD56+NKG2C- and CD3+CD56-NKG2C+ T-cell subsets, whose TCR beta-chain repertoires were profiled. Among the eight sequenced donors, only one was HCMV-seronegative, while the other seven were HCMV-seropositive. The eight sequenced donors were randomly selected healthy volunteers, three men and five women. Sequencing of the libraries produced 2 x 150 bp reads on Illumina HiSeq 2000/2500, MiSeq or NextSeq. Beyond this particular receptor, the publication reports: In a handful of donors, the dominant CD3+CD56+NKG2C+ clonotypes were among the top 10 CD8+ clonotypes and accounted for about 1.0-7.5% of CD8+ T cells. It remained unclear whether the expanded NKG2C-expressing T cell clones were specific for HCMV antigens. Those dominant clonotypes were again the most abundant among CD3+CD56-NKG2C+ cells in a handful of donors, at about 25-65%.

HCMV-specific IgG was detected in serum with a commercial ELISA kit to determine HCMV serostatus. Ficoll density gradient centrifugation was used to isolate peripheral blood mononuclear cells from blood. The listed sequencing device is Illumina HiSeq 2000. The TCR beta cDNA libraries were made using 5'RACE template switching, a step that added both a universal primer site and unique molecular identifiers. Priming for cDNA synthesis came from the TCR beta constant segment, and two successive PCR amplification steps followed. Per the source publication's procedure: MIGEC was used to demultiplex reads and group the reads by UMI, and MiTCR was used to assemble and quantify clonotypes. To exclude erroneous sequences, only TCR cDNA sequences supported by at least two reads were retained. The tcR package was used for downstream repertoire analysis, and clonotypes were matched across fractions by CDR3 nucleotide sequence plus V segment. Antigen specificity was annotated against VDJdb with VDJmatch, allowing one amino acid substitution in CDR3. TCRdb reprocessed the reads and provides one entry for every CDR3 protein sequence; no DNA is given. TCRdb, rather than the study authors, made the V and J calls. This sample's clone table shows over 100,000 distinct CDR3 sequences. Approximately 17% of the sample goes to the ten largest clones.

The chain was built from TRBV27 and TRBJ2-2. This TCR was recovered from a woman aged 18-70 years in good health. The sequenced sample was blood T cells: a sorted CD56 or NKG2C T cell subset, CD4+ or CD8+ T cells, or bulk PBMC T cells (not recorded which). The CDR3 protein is CASSDLNTGELFF.